A single sample is the source of the 11 T cell receptor beta chains below, sequenced in a study of CD8+CD57+ T cells in acquired aplastic anemia. Genomic DNA templated the TCR beta VDJ and CDR3 profiling. TCRdb reprocessed the reads via MiXCR and lists one record per CDR3 protein. This repertoire shows about 180,000 distinct CDR3 sequences, 40% to 50% found once; its top ten account for around 3%. Sequencing was done on a sample of sorted CD4+, CD8+, or CD8+CD57+ T cells (not recorded which) from PBMCs. The source is a human donor in good health.

About this clonotype: A junction boundary mismatches the germline segment, possibly from a read error. The chain couples TRBV19 to TRBJ1-1; D possibly corresponds to TRBD1 (6 bases). In germline, CDR1 is LNHDA, CDR2 SQIVND (reference sequence). The CDR3 length is 15 residues. CDR3 coding DNA: TGTGCCAGTAGCTCTACTTCGACAGGAAACACTGAAGCTCTCTTT. Its protein product is CASSSTSTGNTEALF.

This clonotype appeared many times. The chain has TRBV7-8 and TRBJ2-6; 8 bases line up with TRBD1. V dropped 7 bases and J dropped 0; count of bases not matched to a gene: 5. The CDR3 loop spans 16 amino acids. The germline V gene encodes CDR1 SGHVS and CDR2 FQNEAQ. The CDR3 coding sequence is TGTGCCAGCACGACAGGGGTTAACTCTGGGGCCAACGTCCTGACTTTC. Protein product: CASTTGVNSGANVLTF.

The gene calls are TRBV7-2 and TRBJ1-1; D is ambiguous. This CDR3 has 10 amino acids. Germline V gene data show CDR1 as SGHTA and CDR2 as FQGNSA. Trimming left V 0 bases short and J 10 bases short, with 3 bases between. As DNA, the CDR3 is TGTGCCAGCAGCTTAGCGGGAGCTTTCTTT. Translated, it gives CASSLAGAFF.

This clonotype occurred a few times. The CDR3 DNA reads as TGTGCCAGCAGGACACAGGGCTTTAATTCACCCCTCCACTTT. It codes for CASRTQGFNSPLHF. The chain links TRBV2 to TRBJ1-6; tentatively, D is TRBD1 (6 bases). Between the trimmed V and J ends, which lost 6 bases and 6 bases, there was a span of 12 bases. The CDR3 is 14 amino acids. Germline V gene lookup returns CDR1 SNHLY and CDR2 FYNNEI.

This clonotype was seen a handful of times. The gene calls are TRBV10-2 and TRBJ2-5; TRBD1 agrees at 7 bases. CDR1 is WSHSY and CDR2 is SAAADI in the germline V gene. The CDR3 has 12 amino acids. The V segment lost 8 bases and the J segment 1 base; nucleotides outside the gene matches: 1. CDR3 sequence: CASGDSQETQYF. CDR3 nucleotide sequence: TGCGCCAGCGGGGACAGCCAAGAGACCCAGTACTTC.

This clonotype was observed many times. The CDR3 is CASSLFVGELFF. The CDR3 bases are TGTGCCAGCAGTTTGTTTGTTGGGGAGCTGTTTTTT. This rearrangement joins TRBV12-3 or TRBV12-4 to TRBJ2-2; D call uncertain. Trimming removed 3 bases at V and 8 bases at J, with 7 bases between. The length of the CDR3 is 12 residues.

This clonotype occurred many times. The CDR3 coding sequence is TGTGCCAGCACGAGACTAGGCCCCTACGAGCAGTACTTC. Translation: CASTRLGPYEQYF. The rearrangement uses TRBV6-1 and TRBJ2-7, with a possible D match to TRBD2 (6 bases). With 7 bases removed from V and 2 bases from J, the gap between germline ends came to 12 bases. The CDR3 loop spans 13 amino acids. The V gene's germline CDR1 is MNHNS and CDR2 SASEGT.

This clonotype has at least ten counts. This chain joins TRBV20-1 and TRBJ2-1; TRBD2 agrees at 9 bases. CDR1 and CDR2 (germline): DFQATT, SNEGSKA (reference sequence). The CDR3 loop spans 15 amino acids. V was clipped by 3 bases and J by 6 bases; unmatched bases: 9. As DNA, the CDR3 is TGCAGTGCTAGTTTCCAACGGGGACTAGCCAATGAGCAGTTCTTC. Protein: CSASFQRGLANEQFF.

This clonotype showed up many times. This sequence joins TRBV5-1 and TRBJ2-7, with no clear D. Germline-derived CDR1 and CDR2 are SGHRS and YFSETQ. The CDR3 sequence is 14 residues long. The germline V and J ends were trimmed by 2 bases and 6 bases, with 15 bases remaining between them. This chain's CDR3 is CASSFGRDVPEQYF. CDR3 nucleotide sequence: TGCGCCAGCAGCTTCGGAAGGGATGTCCCCGAGCAGTACTTC.

The chain links TRBV11-2 to TRBJ1-2, with 7 bases fitting TRBD1. Germline V gives CDR1 SGHAT, CDR2 FQNNGV. The V gene end was trimmed by 1 base and the J gene end by 6 bases; junction bases not matched to a gene: 11. This CDR3 is built from 16 residues. CDR3: CASSLGARGGLNGYTF. The CDR3 DNA is TGTGCCAGCAGCTTAGGGGCCAGGGGGGGTTTAAATGGCTACACCTTC.

This clonotype was detected many times. The chain is built from TRBV11-2 and TRBJ2-7; D call uncertain. The V end was cut by 2 bases, the J end by 1 base, with 9 bases between. Germline CDR1 SGHAT, CDR2 FQNNGV. CDR3 length: 14 residues. Written as DNA, the CDR3 is TGTGCCAGCAGCTTAAGGGCCTTATCCTACGAGCAGTACTTC. It is translated as CASSLRALSYEQYF.